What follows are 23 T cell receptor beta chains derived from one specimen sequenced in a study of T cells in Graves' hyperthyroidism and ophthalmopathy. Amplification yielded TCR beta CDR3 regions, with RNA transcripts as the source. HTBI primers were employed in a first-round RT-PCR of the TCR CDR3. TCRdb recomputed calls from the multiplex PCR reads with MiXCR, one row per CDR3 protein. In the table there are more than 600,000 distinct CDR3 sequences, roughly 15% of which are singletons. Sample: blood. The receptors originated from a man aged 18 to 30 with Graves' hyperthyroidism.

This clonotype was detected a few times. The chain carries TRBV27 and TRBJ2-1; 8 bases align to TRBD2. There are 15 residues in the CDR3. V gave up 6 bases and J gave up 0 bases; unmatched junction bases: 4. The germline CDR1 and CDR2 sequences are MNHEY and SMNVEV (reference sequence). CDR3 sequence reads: CASRTSVSSYNEQFF. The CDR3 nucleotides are TGTGCCAGCAGGACTAGCGTGAGCTCCTACAATGAGCAGTTCTTC.

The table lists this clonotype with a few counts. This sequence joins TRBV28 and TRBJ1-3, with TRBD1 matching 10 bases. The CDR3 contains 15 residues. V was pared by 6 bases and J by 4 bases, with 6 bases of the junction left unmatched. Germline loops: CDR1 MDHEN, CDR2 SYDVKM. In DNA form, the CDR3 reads TGTGCCAGCAGCCTCGACAGGGGGCCCGGAAACACCATATATTTT. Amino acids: CASSLDRGPGNTIYF. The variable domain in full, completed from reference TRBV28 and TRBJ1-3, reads DVKVTQSSRYLVKRTGEKVFLECVQDMDHENMFWYRQDPGLGLRLIYFSYDVKMKEKGDIPEGYSVSREKKERFSLILESASTNQTSMYLCASSLDRGPGNTIYFGEGSWLTVV.

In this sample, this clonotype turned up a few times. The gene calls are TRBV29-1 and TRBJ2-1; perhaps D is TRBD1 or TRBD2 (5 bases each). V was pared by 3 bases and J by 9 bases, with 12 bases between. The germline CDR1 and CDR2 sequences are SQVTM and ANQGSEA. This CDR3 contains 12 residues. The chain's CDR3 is CSVDFIGGEQFF. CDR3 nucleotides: TGCAGCGTTGACTTCATTGGGGGTGAGCAGTTCTTC.

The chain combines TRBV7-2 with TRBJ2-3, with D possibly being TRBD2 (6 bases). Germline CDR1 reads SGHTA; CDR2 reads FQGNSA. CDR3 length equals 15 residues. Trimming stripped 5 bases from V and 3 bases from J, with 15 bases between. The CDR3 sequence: CASSRVGRRTDTQYF. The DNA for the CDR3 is TGTGCCAGCAGCCGCGTAGGGAGGAGGACAGATACGCAGTATTTT.

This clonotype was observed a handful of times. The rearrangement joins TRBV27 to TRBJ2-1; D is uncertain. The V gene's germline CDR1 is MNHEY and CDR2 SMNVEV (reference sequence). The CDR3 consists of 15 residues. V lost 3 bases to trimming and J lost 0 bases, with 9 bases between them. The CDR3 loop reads CASSLWLSSYNEQFF. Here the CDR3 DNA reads TGTGCCAGCAGTTTGTGGCTGAGCTCCTACAATGAGCAGTTCTTC.

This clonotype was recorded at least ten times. The CDR3 DNA reads TGCGCCAGCAGAGGCTTAGCGGGAGTACATGAGCAGTTCTTC. Its translation is CASRGLAGVHEQFF. V gene TRBV5-1 combines with J gene TRBJ2-1, with 9 bases that match TRBD2. This CDR3 spans 14 amino acids. The ends lost 5 bases at V and 8 bases at J; junction bases unmatched: 8. CDR1 is SGHRS and CDR2 is YFSETQ in the germline V gene.

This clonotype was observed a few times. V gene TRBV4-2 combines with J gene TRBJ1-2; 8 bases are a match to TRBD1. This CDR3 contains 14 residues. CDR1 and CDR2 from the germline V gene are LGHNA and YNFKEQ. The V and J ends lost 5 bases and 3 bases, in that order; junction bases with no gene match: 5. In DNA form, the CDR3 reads TGTGCCAGCAGCGAATCGGGACAGGACTATGGCTACACCTTC. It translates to CASSESGQDYGYTF.

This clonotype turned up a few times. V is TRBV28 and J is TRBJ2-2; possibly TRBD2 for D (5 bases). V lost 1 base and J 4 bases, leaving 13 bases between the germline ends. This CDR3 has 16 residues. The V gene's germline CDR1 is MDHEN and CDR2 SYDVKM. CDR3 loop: CASSLLEVQSTGELFF. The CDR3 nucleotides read TGTGCCAGCAGTTTATTGGAGGTACAGAGCACCGGGGAGCTGTTTTTT. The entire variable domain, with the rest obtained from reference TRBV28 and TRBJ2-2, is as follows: DVKVTQSSRYLVKRTGEKVFLECVQDMDHENMFWYRQDPGLGLRLIYFSYDVKMKEKGDIPEGYSVSREKKERFSLILESASTNQTSMYLCASSLLEVQSTGELFFGEGSRLTVL.

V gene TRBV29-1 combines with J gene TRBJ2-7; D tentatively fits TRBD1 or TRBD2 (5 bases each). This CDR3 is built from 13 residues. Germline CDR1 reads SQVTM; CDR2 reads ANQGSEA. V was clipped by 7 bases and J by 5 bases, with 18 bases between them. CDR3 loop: CSATPGLSHEQYF. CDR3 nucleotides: TGCAGCGCCACCCCGGGGCTATCCCACGAGCAGTACTTC.

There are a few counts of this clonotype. DNA of the CDR3: TGTGCCAGCAGCTTAGGGACCGATGTTGGTGACCAGTACTTC. The encoded protein is CASSLGTDVGDQYF. The chain recombines TRBV2 with TRBJ2-5; D tentatively reads TRBD1 or TRBD2 (5 bases each). V lost 6 bases to trimming and J lost 10 bases, with 21 bases between them. The germline CDR1 and CDR2 sequences are SNHLY and FYNNEI. The CDR3 is 14 residues long.

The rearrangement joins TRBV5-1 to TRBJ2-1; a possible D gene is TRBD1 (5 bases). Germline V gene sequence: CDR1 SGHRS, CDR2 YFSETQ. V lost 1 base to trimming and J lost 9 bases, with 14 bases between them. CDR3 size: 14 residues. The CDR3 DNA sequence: TGCGCCAGCAGCTTGCAGGGCGTCGGCGGTGAGCAGTTCTTC. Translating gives CASSLQGVGGEQFF.

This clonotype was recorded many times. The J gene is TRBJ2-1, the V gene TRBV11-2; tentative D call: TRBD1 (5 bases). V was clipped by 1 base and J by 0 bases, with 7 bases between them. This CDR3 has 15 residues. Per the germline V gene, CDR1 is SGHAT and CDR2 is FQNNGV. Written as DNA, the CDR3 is TGTGCCAGCAGCTTAGTGACAGTCTCCTACAATGAGCAGTTCTTC. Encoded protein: CASSLVTVSYNEQFF.

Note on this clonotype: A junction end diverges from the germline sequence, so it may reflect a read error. DNA for the CDR3: TGTGCCAGCAGTTTAACGGGGGCTGGCAATCAGCCCCGGCATTTT. It yields the protein CASSLTGAGNQPRHF. The rearrangement links TRBV28 to TRBJ1-5; weak D call: TRBD1 (6 bases). Germline V gene sequence: CDR1 MDHEN, CDR2 SYDVKM. The CDR3 runs to 15 residues.

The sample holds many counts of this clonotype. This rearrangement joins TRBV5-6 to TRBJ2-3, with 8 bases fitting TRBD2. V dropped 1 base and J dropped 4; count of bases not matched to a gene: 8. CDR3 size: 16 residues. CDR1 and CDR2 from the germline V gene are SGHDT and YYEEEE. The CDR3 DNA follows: TGTGCCAGCAGCTTGTATAAAGCGGGAGTCGCAGATACGCAGTATTTT. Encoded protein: CASSLYKAGVADTQYF.

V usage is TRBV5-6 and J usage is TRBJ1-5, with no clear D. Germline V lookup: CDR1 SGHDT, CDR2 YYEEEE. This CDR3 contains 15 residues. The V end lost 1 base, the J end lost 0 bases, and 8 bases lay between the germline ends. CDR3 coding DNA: TGTGCCAGCAGCTTGACAGAGAATAGCAATCAGCCCCAGCATTTT. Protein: CASSLTENSNQPQHF.

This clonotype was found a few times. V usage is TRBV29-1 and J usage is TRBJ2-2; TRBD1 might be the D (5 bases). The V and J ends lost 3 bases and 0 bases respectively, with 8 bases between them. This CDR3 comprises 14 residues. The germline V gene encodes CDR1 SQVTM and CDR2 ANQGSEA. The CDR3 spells CSVEYRSNTGELFF. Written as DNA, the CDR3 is TGCAGCGTTGAGTACAGGTCGAACACCGGGGAGCTGTTTTTT.

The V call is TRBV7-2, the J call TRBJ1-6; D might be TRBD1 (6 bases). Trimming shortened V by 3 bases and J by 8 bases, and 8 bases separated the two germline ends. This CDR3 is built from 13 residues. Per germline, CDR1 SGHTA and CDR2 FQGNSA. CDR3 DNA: TGTGCCAGCAGCTTTAGGGGGGATTCACCCCTCCACTTT. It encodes CASSFRGDSPLHF.

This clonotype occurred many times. Here the CDR3 DNA reads TGTGCCAGCAGAAGGACTAGCTCCCCCTACAATGAGCAGTTCTTC. Translation gives CASRRTSSPYNEQFF. V usage is TRBV27 and J usage is TRBJ2-1, with 8 positions matching TRBD2. V lost 6 bases, J lost 2 bases, and 6 bases stayed unmatched. Germline V gene sequence: CDR1 MNHEY, CDR2 SMNVEV (reference sequence). CDR3 length: 15 residues.

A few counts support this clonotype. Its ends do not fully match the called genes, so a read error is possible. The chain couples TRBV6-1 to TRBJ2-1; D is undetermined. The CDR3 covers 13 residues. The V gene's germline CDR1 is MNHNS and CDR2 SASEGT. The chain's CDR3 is CASIPYSHNEQFF. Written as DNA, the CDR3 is TGTGCCAGCATACCCTACTCCCACAATGAGCAGTTCTTC.

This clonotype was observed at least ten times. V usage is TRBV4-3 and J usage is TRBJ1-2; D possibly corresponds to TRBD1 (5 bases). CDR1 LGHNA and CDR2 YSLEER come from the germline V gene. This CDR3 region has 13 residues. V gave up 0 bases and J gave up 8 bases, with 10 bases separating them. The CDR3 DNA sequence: TGCGCCAGCAGCCAAGACGGCAGGGTCGGCTACACCTTC. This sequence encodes CASSQDGRVGYTF.

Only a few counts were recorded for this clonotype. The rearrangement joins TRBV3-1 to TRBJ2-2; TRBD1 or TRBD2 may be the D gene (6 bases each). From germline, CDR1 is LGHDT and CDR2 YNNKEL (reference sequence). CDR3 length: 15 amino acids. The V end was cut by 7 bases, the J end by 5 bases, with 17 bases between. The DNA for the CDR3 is TGTGCCAGCAACAAGAGGGAAGGGGGGACCGGGGAGCTGTTTTTT. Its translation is CASNKREGGTGELFF.

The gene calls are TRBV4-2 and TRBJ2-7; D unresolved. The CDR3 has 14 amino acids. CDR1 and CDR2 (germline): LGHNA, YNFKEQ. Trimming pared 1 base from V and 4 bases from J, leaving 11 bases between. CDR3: CASSQVGSIYEQYF. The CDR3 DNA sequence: TGTGCCAGCAGCCAAGTGGGTAGTATTTACGAGCAGTACTTC.

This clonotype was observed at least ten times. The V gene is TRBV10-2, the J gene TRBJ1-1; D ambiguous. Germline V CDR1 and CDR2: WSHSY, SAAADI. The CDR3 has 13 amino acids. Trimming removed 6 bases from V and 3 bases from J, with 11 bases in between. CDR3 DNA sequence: TGCGCCAGCAGCCTTACTGGGGACACTGAAGCTTTCTTT. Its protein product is CASSLTGDTEAFF.